This T cell receptor beta chain was found in a study of blood T cell repertoires in COVID-19. Turning to the study itself: Samples taken during acute and convalescent COVID-19 were collected in the United States, Italy and Spain.

Original processing notes: Amplification of reference gene primers provided the estimated nucleated cell counts. Measured with immunoSEQ multiplex PCR; TCRdb has only the in-frame clones, and not every one. V and J calls and clone size are copied from that table; D and trimming were computed from the DNA. This sample has 90,000 to 120,000 clones, with about 80% found just once. Germline V gene sequence: CDR1 SGHAT, CDR2 FQNNGV. The CDR3 runs to 16 residues. The V end was cut by 2 bases, the J end by 0 bases, with 11 bases between. The clonotype originates from a man aged 65 to 79 with acute or convalescent COVID-19. Sequencing input: peripheral blood. The chain has TRBV11-2 and TRBJ2-1; maybe TRBD1 (5 bases). This chain's CDR3 is CASSLFGQSSYNEQFF. As DNA, the CDR3 is TGTGCCAGCAGCTTATTTGGACAAAGCTCCTACAATGAGCAGTTCTTC.